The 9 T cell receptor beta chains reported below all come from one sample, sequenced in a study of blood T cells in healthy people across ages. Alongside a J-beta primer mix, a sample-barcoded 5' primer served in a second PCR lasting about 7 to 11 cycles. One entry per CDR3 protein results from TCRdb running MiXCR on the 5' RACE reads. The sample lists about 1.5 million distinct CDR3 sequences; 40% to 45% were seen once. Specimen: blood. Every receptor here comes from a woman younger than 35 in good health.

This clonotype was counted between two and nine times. CDR3 residues: CASKPSVHNEQFF. CDR3 DNA sequence: TGTGCCAGCAAACCTAGCGTACACAATGAGCAGTTCTTC. The chain uses TRBV12-3 or TRBV12-4 and TRBJ2-1, with D maybe TRBD2 (6 bases). The V end lost 7 bases, the J end lost 5 bases, and 12 bases lay between the germline ends. The CDR3 runs to 13 residues.

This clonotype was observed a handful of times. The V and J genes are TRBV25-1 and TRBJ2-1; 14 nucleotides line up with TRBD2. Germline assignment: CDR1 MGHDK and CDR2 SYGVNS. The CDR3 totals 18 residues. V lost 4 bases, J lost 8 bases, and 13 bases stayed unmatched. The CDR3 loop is CASSAPAGTSGSVDEQFF. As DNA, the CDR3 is TGTGCCAGCAGTGCCCCGGCCGGGACTAGCGGGAGCGTAGATGAGCAGTTCTTC.

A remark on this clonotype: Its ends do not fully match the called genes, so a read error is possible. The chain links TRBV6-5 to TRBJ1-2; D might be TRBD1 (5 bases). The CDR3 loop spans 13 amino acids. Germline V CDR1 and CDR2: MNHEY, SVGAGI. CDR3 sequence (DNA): TGTGCCAGCAGTTACGGGGGTACCTATGGCTGCACCTTC. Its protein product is CASSYGGTYGCTF.

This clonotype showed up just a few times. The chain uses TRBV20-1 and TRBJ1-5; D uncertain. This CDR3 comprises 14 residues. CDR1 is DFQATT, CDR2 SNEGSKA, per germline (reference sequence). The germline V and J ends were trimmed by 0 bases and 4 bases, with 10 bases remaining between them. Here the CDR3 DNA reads TGCAGTGCTAGAGACCCATCCCGGAATCAGCCCCAGCATTTT. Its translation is CSARDPSRNQPQHF.

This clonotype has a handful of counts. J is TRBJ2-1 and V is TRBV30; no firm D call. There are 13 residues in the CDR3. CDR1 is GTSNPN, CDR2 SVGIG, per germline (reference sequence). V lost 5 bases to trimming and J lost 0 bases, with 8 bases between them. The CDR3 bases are TGTGCCTGGTCCTCGACCTCCTACAATGAGCAGTTCTTC. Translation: CAWSSTSYNEQFF.

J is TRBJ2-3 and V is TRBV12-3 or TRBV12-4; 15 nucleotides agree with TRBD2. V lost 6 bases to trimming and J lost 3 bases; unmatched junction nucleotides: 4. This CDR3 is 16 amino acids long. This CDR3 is CASRSGLAGGTDTQYF. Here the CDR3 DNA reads TGTGCCAGCAGATCCGGACTAGCGGGGGGGACAGATACGCAGTATTTT.

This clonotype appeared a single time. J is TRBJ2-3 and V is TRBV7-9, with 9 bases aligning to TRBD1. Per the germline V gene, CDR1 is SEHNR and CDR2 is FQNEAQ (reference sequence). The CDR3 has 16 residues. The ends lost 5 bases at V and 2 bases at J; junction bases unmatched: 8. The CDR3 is CASSPHTGGTTDTQYF. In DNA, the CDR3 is TGTGCCAGCAGCCCTCATACAGGGGGCACCACAGATACGCAGTATTTT. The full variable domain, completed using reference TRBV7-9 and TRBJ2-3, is DTGVSQNPRHKITKRGQNVTFRCDPISEHNRLYWYRQTLGQGPEFLTYFQNEAQLEKSRLLSDRFSAERPKGSFSTLEIQRTEQGDSAMYLCASSPHTGGTTDTQYFGPGTRLTVL.

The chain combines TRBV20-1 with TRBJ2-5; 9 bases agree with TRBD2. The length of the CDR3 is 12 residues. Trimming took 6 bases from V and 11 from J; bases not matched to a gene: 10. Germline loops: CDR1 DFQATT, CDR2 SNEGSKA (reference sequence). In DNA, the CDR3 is TGCAGTGCGGTGCTTGGGACTAGCAAGCAGTACTTC. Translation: CSAVLGTSKQYF.

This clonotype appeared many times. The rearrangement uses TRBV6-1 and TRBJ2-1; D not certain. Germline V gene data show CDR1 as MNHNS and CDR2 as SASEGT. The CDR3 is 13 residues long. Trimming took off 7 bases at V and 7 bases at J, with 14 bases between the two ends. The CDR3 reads CASTRIGWNEQFF. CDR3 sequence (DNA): TGTGCCAGCACCCGCATTGGGTGGAATGAGCAGTTCTTC.